Below, 8 T cell receptor beta chains from the same sample are listed, as sequenced in a study of CD8 T cells in ankylosing spondylitis. TCRdb itself ran the 5' RACE reads through MiXCR, one entry per CDR3 protein. Seen here are some 150,000 distinct CDR3 sequences, 10% to 12% observed once, and the top ten hold 3.5% to 5%. Sample: blood, either unsorted or a sorted T cell fraction (not recorded which). Receptor source: a female donor with ankylosing spondylitis or in good health (not recorded which).

This clonotype was picked up many times. This chain links TRBV12-3 or TRBV12-4 with TRBJ2-1; D is tentatively TRBD1 or TRBD2 (5 bases each). The CDR3 has 13 residues. V was trimmed by 7 bases and J by 6 bases, leaving 13 bases between them. CDR3 DNA sequence: TGTGCCAGCACCAGGGACGGACCCAATGAGCAGTTCTTC. Amino acids: CASTRDGPNEQFF.

This clonotype was seen at least ten times. This chain connects TRBV12-3 or TRBV12-4 to TRBJ2-5; the D gene is possibly TRBD1 (5 bases). Trimming took 0 bases from V and 2 from J, leaving 7 bases between them. The CDR3 spans 14 residues. The CDR3 DNA follows: TGTGCCAGCAGTTTAGCGAGACAGCAAGAGACCCAGTACTTC. Translating it yields CASSLARQQETQYF.

Notes on this clonotype: A much larger clone differs by one base, so this may be a read error. The chain employs TRBV7-9 and TRBJ1-1; D remains ambiguous. The V gene lost 2 bases and the J gene lost 4 bases, with 11 bases spanning the gap. The CDR3 has 14 residues. In germline, CDR1 is SEHNR, CDR2 FQNEAQ (reference sequence). CDR3 sequence: CASSLRAVATEAFF. The CDR3 DNA sequence: TGTGCCAGCAGCTTAAGGGCCGTGGCCACTGAAGCTTTCTTT.

Ten or more counts support this clonotype. This sequence joins TRBV20-1 and TRBJ2-1; 9 bases map to TRBD2. CDR3 size: 16 residues. The V gene end was trimmed by 6 bases and the J gene end by 2 bases; junction bases not matched to a gene: 11. CDR1 and CDR2 from the germline V gene are DFQATT and SNEGSKA (reference sequence). CDR3 DNA: TGCAGTGCCCCCTCAGCGGGGGGAAGCCCCTACAATGAGCAGTTCTTC. This gives the protein CSAPSAGGSPYNEQFF.

As regards this clonotype: One base away lies a much larger clone, so this may be a sequencing read error. The J gene is TRBJ2-2, the V gene TRBV5-6; 11 nucleotides match TRBD2. Germline CDR1 SGHDT, CDR2 YYEEEE. This CDR3 has 15 residues. Here the CDR3 reads CVSSQRLAGTGELFF. CDR3 DNA: TGTGTCAGCAGCCAGAGACTAGCGGGAACCGGGGAGCTGTTTTTT.

The J gene is TRBJ2-7, the V gene TRBV6-5; a possible D gene is TRBD1 (6 bases). Trimming took 0 bases from V and 9 from J, leaving 18 bases between them. CDR3 size: 15 residues. Per germline, CDR1 MNHEY and CDR2 SVGAGI. The CDR3 sequence is CASSYSANREHVQYF. The CDR3 DNA reads as TGTGCCAGCAGTTACTCCGCCAACAGGGAACACGTGCAGTACTTC.

This clonotype has ten or more counts. The chain couples TRBV18 to TRBJ1-2; D is unresolved. V was pared by 3 bases and J by 5 bases, with 10 bases between. This CDR3 comprises 13 residues. The germline V gene has CDR1 KGHSH and CDR2 LQKENI. DNA of the CDR3: TGTGCCAGCTCACCGGGAGGGAGTTATGGCTACACCTTC. Protein product: CASSPGGSYGYTF.

The genes are TRBV10-2 and TRBJ2-5; no reliable D call. V lost 9 bases, J lost 5 bases, and 16 bases lay in between. The CDR3 is 13 residues long. The germline V gene encodes CDR1 WSHSY and CDR2 SAAADI. This CDR3 reads CASSTSPFETQYF. The CDR3 coding sequence is TGCGCCAGTTCCACCAGCCCTTTTGAGACCCAGTACTTC.